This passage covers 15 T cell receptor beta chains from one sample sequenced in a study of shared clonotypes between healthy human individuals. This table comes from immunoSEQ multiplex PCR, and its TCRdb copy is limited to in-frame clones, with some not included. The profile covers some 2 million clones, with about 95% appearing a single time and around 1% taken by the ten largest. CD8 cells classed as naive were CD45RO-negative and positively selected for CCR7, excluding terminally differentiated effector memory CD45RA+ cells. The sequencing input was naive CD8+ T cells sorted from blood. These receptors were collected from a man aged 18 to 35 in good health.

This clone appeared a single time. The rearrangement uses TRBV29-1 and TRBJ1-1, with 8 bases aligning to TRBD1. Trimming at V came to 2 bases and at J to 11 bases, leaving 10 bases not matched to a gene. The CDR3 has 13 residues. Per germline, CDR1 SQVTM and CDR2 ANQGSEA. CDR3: CSVEMDREALAFF. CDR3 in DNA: TGCAGCGTTGAAATGGACAGGGAAGCCTTGGCTTTCTTT.

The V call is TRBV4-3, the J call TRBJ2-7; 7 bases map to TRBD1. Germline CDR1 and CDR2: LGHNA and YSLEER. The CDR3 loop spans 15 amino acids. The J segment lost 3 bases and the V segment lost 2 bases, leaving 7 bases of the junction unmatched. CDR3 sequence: CASSQNRGGFYEQYF. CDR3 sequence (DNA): TGCGCCAGCAGCCAAAACAGGGGTGGGTTCTACGAGCAGTACTTC.

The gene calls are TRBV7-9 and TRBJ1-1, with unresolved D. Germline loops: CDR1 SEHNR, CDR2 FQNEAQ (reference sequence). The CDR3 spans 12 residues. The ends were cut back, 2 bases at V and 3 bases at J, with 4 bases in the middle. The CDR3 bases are TGTGCCAGCAGCTTATACGACACTGAAGCTTTCTTT. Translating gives CASSLYDTEAFF.

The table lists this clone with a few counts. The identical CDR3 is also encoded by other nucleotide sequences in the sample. This CDR3 reads CASSQDQETEAFF. CDR3 coding DNA: TGCGCCAGCAGCCAAGATCAGGAGACTGAAGCTTTCTTT. The rearrangement uses TRBV4-3 and TRBJ1-1; D gene ambiguous. Looked up from germline, CDR1 is LGHNA and CDR2 is YSLEER. The CDR3 has 13 residues. V lost 0 bases, J lost 5 bases, and 7 bases lay in between.

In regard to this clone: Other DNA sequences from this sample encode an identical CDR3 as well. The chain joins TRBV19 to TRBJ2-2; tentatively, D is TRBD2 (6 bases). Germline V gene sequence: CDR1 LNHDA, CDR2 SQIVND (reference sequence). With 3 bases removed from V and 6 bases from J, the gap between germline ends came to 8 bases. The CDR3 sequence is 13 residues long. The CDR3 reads CASSIGGAGELFF. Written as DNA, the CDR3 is TGTGCCAGTAGTATTGGAGGGGCCGGGGAGCTGTTTTTT.

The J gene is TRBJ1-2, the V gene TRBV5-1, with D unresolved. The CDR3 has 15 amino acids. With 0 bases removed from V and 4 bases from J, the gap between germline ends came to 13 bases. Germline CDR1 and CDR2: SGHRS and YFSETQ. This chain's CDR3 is CASSLAPTPFYGYTF. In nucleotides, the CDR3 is TGCGCCAGCAGCTTGGCCCCGACGCCTTTCTATGGCTACACCTTC.

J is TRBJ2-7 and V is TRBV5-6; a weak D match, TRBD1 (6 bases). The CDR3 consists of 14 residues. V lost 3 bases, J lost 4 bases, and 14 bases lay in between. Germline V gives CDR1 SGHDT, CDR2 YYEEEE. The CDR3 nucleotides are TGTGCCAGCAGCTACGGGCCGCAGGGGTACGAGCAGTACTTC. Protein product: CASSYGPQGYEQYF. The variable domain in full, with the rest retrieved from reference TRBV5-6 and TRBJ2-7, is DAGVTQSPTHLIKTRGQQVTLRCSPKSGHDTVSWYQQALGQGPQFIFQYYEEEERQRGNFPDRFSGHQFPNYSSELNVNALLLGDSALYLCASSYGPQGYEQYFGPGTRLTVT.

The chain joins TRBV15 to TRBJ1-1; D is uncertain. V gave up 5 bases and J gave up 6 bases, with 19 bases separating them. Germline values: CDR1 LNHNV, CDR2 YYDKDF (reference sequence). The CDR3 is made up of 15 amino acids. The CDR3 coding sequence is TGTGCCACCAGCCCCCGACAAAACCCTGCGGCTGAAGCTTTCTTT. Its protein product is CATSPRQNPAAEAFF. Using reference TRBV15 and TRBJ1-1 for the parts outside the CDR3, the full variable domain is DAMVIQNPRYQVTQFGKPVTLSCSQTLNHNVMYWYQQKSSQAPKLLFHYYDKDFNNEADTPDNFQSRRPNTSFCFLDIRSPGLGDTAMYLCATSPRQNPAAEAFFGQGTRLTVV.

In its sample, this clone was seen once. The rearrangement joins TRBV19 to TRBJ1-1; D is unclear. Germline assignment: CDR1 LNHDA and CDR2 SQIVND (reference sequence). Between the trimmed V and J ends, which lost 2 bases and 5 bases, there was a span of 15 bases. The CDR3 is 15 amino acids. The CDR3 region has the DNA TGTGCCAGTAGTATATCAATTATAACTGGGACTGAAGCTTTCTTT. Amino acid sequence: CASSISIITGTEAFF.

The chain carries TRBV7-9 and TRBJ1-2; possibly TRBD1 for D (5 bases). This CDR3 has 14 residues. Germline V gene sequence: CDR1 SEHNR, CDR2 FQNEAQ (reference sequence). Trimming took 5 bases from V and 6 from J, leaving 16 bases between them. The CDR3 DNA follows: TGTGCCAGCAGCCCCTGGGGACCTTCGAATGGCTACACCTTC. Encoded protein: CASSPWGPSNGYTF.

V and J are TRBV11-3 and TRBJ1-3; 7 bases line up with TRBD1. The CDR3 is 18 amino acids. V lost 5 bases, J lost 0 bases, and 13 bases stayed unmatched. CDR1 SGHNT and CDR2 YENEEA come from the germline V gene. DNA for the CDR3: TGTGCCAGCAGCCAGATTAAAACAGGGGCCCGCTCTGGAAACACCATATATTTT. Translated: CASSQIKTGARSGNTIYF.

The CDR3 here is CAWSRKWTLSSYEQYF. DNA for the CDR3: TGTGCCTGGAGCCGGAAATGGACACTAAGCTCCTACGAGCAGTACTTC. The rearrangement uses TRBV30 and TRBJ2-7; possibly TRBD1 for D (5 bases). This CDR3 contains 16 residues. Between the trimmed V and J ends, which lost 3 bases and 0 bases, there was a span of 18 bases. The germline V gene encodes CDR1 GTSNPN and CDR2 SVGIG (reference sequence). The full variable domain, its missing parts supplied by reference TRBV30 and TRBJ2-7, is SQTIHQWPATLVQPVGSPLSLECTVEGTSNPNLYWYRQAAGRGLQLLFYSVGIGQISSEVPQNLSASRPQDRQFILSSKKLLLSDSGFYLCAWSRKWTLSSYEQYFGPGTRLTVT.

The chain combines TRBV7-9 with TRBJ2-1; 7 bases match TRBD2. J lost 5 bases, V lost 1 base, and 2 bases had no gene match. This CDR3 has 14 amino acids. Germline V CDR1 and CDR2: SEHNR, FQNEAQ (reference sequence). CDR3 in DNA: TGTGCCAGCAGCTTAGGCGGGAGTCACAATGAGCAGTTCTTC. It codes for CASSLGGSHNEQFF.

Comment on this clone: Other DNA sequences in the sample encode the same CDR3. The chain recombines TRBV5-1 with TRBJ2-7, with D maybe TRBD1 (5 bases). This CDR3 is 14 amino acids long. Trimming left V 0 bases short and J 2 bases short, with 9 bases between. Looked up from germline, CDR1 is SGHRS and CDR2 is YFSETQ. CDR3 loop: CASSLDPGTYEQYF. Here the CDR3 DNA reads TGCGCCAGCAGCTTGGATCCAGGGACCTACGAGCAGTACTTC.

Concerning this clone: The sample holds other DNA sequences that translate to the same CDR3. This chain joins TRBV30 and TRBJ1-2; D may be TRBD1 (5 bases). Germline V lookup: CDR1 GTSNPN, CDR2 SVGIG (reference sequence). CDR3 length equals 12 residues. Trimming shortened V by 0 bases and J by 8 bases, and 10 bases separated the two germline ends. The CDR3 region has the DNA TGTGCCTGGAGTGTTGACAGCTACGGCTACACCTTC. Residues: CAWSVDSYGYTF.